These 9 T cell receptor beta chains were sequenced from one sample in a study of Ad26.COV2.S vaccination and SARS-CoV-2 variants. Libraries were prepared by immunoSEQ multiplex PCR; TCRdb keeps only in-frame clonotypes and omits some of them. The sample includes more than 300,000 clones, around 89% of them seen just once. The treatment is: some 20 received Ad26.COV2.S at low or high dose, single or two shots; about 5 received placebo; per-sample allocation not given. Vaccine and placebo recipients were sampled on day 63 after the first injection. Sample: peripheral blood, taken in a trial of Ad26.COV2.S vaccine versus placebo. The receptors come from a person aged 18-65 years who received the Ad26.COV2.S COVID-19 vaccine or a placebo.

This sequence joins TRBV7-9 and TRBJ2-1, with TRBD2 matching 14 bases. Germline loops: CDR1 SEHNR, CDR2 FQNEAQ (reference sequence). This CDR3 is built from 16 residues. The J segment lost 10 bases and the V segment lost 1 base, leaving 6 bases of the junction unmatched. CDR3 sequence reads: CASSLGGTSGSIEQFF. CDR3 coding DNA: TGTGCCAGCAGCTTAGGCGGGACTAGCGGGAGCATAGAGCAGTTCTTC.

This chain's CDR3 is CASSPQPGTTRSGNTIYF. The CDR3 DNA reads TGTGCCAGCAGCCCCCAACCCGGGACAACTAGGAGTGGAAACACCATATATTTT. This rearrangement joins TRBV9 to TRBJ1-3, with D perhaps matching TRBD1 (6 bases). The CDR3 totals 18 residues. Per the germline V gene, CDR1 is SGDLS and CDR2 is YYNGEE. V was trimmed by 4 bases and J by 3 bases, leaving 23 bases between them.

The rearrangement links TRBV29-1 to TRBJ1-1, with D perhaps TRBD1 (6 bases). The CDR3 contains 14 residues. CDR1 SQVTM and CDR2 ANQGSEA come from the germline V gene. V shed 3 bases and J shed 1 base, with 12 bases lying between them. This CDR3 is CSVERGGRNTEAFF. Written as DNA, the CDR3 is TGCAGCGTTGAGAGGGGGGGTAGGAACACTGAAGCTTTCTTT.

CDR3 nucleotides: TGTGCCAGCAGCAGATGGGACCTCAATCAGCCCCAGCATTTT. Protein: CASSRWDLNQPQHF. This chain joins TRBV7-9 and TRBJ1-5; D might be TRBD1 (5 bases). With 5 bases removed from V and 3 bases from J, the gap between germline ends came to 11 bases. CDR3 size: 14 residues. Germline CDR1 is SEHNR and CDR2 is FQNEAQ (reference sequence). Looking up the rest from reference TRBV7-9 and TRBJ1-5 gives the full variable domain: DTGVSQNPRHKITKRGQNVTFRCDPISEHNRLYWYRQTLGQGPEFLTYFQNEAQLEKSRLLSDRFSAERPKGSFSTLEIQRTEQGDSAMYLCASSRWDLNQPQHFGDGTRLSIL.

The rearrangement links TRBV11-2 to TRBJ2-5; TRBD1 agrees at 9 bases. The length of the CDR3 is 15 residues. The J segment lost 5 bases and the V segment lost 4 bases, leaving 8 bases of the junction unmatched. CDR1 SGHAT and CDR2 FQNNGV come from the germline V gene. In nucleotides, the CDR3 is TGTGCCAGCAGCTCTCCGGGACAGGGCTGGGAGACCCAGTACTTC. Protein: CASSSPGQGWETQYF.

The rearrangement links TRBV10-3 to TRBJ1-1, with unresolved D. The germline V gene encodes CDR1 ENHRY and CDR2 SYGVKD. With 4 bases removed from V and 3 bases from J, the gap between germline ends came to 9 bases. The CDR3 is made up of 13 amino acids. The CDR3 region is CAISVRRDTEAFF. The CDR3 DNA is TGTGCCATCAGTGTACGGCGGGACACTGAAGCTTTCTTT.

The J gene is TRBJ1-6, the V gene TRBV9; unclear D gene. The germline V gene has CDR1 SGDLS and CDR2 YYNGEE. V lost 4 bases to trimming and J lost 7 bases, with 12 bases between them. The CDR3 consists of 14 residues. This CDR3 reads CASSPNPENSPLHF. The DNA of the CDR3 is TGTGCCAGCAGCCCAAACCCGGAGAATTCACCCCTCCACTTT.

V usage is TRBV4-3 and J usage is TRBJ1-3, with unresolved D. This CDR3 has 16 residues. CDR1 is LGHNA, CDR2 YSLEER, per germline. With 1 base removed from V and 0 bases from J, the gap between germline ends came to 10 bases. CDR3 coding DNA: TGCGCCAGCAGCCAAGGTCGGCAGAGCTCTGGAAACACCATATATTTT. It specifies CASSQGRQSSGNTIYF.

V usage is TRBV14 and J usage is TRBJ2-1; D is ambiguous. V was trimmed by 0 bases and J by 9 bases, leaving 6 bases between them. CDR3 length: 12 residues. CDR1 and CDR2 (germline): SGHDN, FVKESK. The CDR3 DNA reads TGTGCCAGCAGCCAAGATACCGTTGAGCAGTTCTTC. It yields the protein CASSQDTVEQFF.